These T cell receptor beta chains were read from a single sample in a study of T cell changes during pregnancy in multiple sclerosis. Here immunoSEQ multiplex PCR was the method, and the copy in TCRdb shows in-frame clones only, minus some. The sample has about 36,000 clones, roughly 91% seen once. The specimen comprised CD4+ T cells from peripheral blood mononuclear cells, sampled in the second trimester of pregnancy. The receptors here all came from a female donor in good health, enrolled as a control in a pregnancy study. The CDR3 runs from the conserved cysteine through the conserved F or W. Each record gives: D gene, clone size, V gene, J gene, CDR3 DNA, CDR3 protein. D genes are given only for firm matches. Size is omitted from some rows. Given values are once, few, many or a class for expanded clones.

-	-	TRBV6-1	TRBJ2-3	TGTGCCAGCAGTGAAGGCGGGACTAGCACAGATACGCAGTATTTT	CASSEGGTSTDTQYF
-	-	TRBV5-4	TRBJ2-3	TGTGCCAGCAGCTTAACGCGTACAGATACGCAGTATTTT	CASSLTRTDTQYF
-	-	TRBV19	TRBJ1-2	TGTGCCAGTAGTCCGGACACCTACTATGGCTACACCTTC	CASSPDTYYGYTF
TRBD1	-	TRBV5-1	TRBJ1-1	TGCGCCAGCAGATTCCAGGGGGGTAATGAAGCTTTCTTT	CASRFQGGNEAFF
TRBD1	-	TRBV7-9	TRBJ2-1	TGTGCCAGCAGCTCGATGATACGGACAGGGGACAATGAGCAGTTCTTC	CASSSMIRTGDNEQFF
-	-	TRBV11-2	TRBJ2-5	TGTGCCAGCAGACCCGGGACTTTCCAAGAGACCCAGTACTTC	CASRPGTFQETQYF
TRBD1	few	TRBV7-9	TRBJ1-1	TGTGCCAGCAGCCAGCGGACAGGGGCGAGGGGGGCTTTCTTT	CASSQRTGARGAFF
TRBD1	few	TRBV6-1	TRBJ1-2	TGTGCCAGCAGTGAGTTACAGGGGAATGGCTACACCTTC	CASSELQGNGYTF
-	-	TRBV19	TRBJ2-5	TGTGCCAGTAGACCTTCCGGGGGGACCCAGTACTTC	CASRPSGGTQYF
TRBD1	-	TRBV5-1	TRBJ2-5	TGCGCCAGCAGCTTTGAGACAGGGATCCAAGAGACCCAGTACTTC	CASSFETGIQETQYF
-	-	TRBV18	TRBJ2-5	TGTGCCAGCTCACCGGTCGAGAATCGGGAGACCCAGTACTTC	CASSPVENRETQYF
TRBD1	-	TRBV19	TRBJ2-7	TGTGCCAGTGCCGATTGGGACAGGGGGCAGGGGGCCGAGCAGTACTTC	CASADWDRGQGAEQYF
-	-	TRBV30	TRBJ1-5	TGTGCCTGGAGCTCTAGCAATCAGCCCCAGCATTTT	CAWSSSNQPQHF
TRBD1	-	TRBV15	TRBJ2-7	TGTGCCACCAGCAGACCCGGGACAGTTTACGAGCAGTACTTC	CATSRPGTVYEQYF
-	-	TRBV5-3	TRBJ1-5	TGTGCCAGAAGCGAGATTCAGGGTGGCAATCAGCCCCAGCATTTT	CARSEIQGGNQPQHF
-	-	TRBV9	TRBJ2-6	TGTGCCAGCACCCCAGGGGCCTTAGGGGCCAACGTCCTGACTTTC	CASTPGALGANVLTF
TRBD2	-	TRBV10-3	TRBJ2-1	TGTGCCATCAGTGAGTCGTCGGTCGGGGGGAGTGAGCAGTTCTTC	CAISESSVGGSEQFF
TRBD2	-	TRBV4-1	TRBJ2-1	TGCGCCAGCAGCCAAGATCCTAGCGGGAGGGGCAATGAGCAGTTCTTC	CASSQDPSGRGNEQFF
-	-	TRBV21-1	TRBJ1-2	TGTGCCAGCAGCAAAAAAAGACAGGGGGGCTACACCTTC	CASSKKRQGGYTF
TRBD1	-	TRBV18	TRBJ2-1	TGTGCCAGCTCACCGAGCAGGGGGCTGGGCTCCTACAATGAGCAGTTCTTC	CASSPSRGLGSYNEQFF
TRBD2	-	TRBV6-5	TRBJ2-1	TGTGCCAGCAGGGCGGGGGGGCTCAATGAGCAGTTCTTC	CASRAGGLNEQFF
-	-	TRBV7-9	TRBJ1-5	TGTGCCAGCAGCCCGTCCCCGGGAGATCAGCCCCAGCATTTT	CASSPSPGDQPQHF
-	-	TRBV5-8	TRBJ1-2	TGTGCCAGCAGCACTAGCCCTAACTATGGCTACACCTTC	CASSTSPNYGYTF
TRBD2	-	TRBV5-8	TRBJ2-3	TGTGCCAGCAGCCCATCCGGGACTAGCGGGGCCTCAGATACGCAGTATTTT	CASSPSGTSGASDTQYF
-	-	TRBV6-6	TRBJ1-5	TGTGCCAGCAGCTACGACCTTTGGGGAGGGGATCAGCCCCAGCATTTT	CASSYDLWGGDQPQHF
TRBD1	-	TRBV7-9	TRBJ2-3	TGTGCCAGCAGCCCACAGGGGAGCACAGATACGCAGTATTTT	CASSPQGSTDTQYF
-	-	TRBV19	TRBJ1-5	TGTGCCAGTAGTATAGCCCAGGGCCAGCCCCAGCATTTT	CASSIAQGQPQHF
-	-	TRBV6-1	TRBJ2-2	TGTGCCAGCAGGCGGGACGTAACCGGGGAGCTGTTTTTT	CASRRDVTGELFF
-	few	TRBV29-1	TRBJ2-3	TGCAGCCCACGCACTTCGGGTACGCAGTATTTT	CSPRTSGTQYF
-	-	TRBV5-1	TRBJ2-2	TGCGCCAGCAGCTTGATTGGACTAAACACCGGGGAGCTGTTTTTT	CASSLIGLNTGELFF
TRBD2	-	TRBV25-1	TRBJ2-1	TGTGCCAGCAGTGAGCCGGGCGGGAGCGACAATGAGCAGTTCTTC	CASSEPGGSDNEQFF
TRBD1	-	TRBV9	TRBJ1-5	TGTGCCAGCAGCCCAGGGGACAGGGTTGGTCAGCCCCAGCATTTT	CASSPGDRVGQPQHF
-	-	TRBV5-1	TRBJ1-6	TGCGCCAGCAGCTTGGGTCAGAAGAATTCACCCCTCCACTTT	CASSLGQKNSPLHF
-	-	TRBV28	TRBJ1-2	TGTGCCAGCAGTTTTCCCACCAGAACTGGCTACACCTTC	CASSFPTRTGYTF
TRBD1	-	TRBV28	TRBJ1-5	TGTGCCAGCAGAGACCGGGACAGGGCTTATAGCAATCAGCCCCAGCATTTT	CASRDRDRAYSNQPQHF
-	-	TRBV6-5	TRBJ2-3	TGTGCCAGCGGCGGGATCCCAGATACGCAGTATTTT	CASGGIPDTQYF
-	-	TRBV2	TRBJ1-4	TGTGCCAGCAGTGCCGACAGAACAACTAATGAAAAACTGTTTTTT	CASSADRTTNEKLFF
-	-	TRBV28	TRBJ1-5	TGTGCCAGCAGTTTATTAACAGCTAATCAGCCCCAGCATTTT	CASSLLTANQPQHF
TRBD2	-	TRBV18	TRBJ2-1	TGTGCCAGCTCACTTCTGACTAGCGGGATGGTCAATGAGCAGTTCTTC	CASSLLTSGMVNEQFF
TRBD2	-	TRBV30	TRBJ2-3	TGTGCCTGGAGTCGCGGGACTAGCCTCACAGATACGCAGTATTTT	CAWSRGTSLTDTQYF
-	once	TRBV7-2	TRBJ1-1	TGTGCCAGCATAGCGGGGTTTGGCACTGAAGCTTTCTTT	CASIAGFGTEAFF
TRBD1	-	TRBV4-1	TRBJ1-4	TGCGCCAGCGGCAGGGGACAGGGCCCCCGGGATGAAAAACTGTTTTTT	CASGRGQGPRDEKLFF
TRBD1	-	TRBV2	TRBJ2-7	TGTGCCAGCAAGGAACAGGGGCCTACCTACGAGCAGTACTTC	CASKEQGPTYEQYF
TRBD1	-	TRBV11-2	TRBJ2-7	TGTGCCAGCAGCTCCCAGGGACAGGGGGCGTCCGAGCAGTACTTC	CASSSQGQGASEQYF
TRBD2	-	TRBV27	TRBJ2-7	TGTGCCAGCAGTTCAATAGCGGGAGGGAACTACGAGCAGTACTTC	CASSSIAGGNYEQYF
-	-	TRBV25-1	TRBJ2-7	TGTGCCAGCAGTGAACAGTCCTACGAGCAGTACTTC	CASSEQSYEQYF
TRBD1	-	TRBV6-1	TRBJ2-7	TGTGCCAGCATTCGGGGACAGGGCTTCGAGCAGTACTTC	CASIRGQGFEQYF
-	-	TRBV7-8	TRBJ1-3	TGTGCCAGCAGCTTAGTAGGGGCGAACACCATATATTTT	CASSLVGANTIYF
-	-	TRBV18	TRBJ1-4	TGTGCCAGCTCACCACGAAGGGGTGAAAAACTGTTTTTT	CASSPRRGEKLFF
-	-	TRBV5-4	TRBJ2-3	TGTGCCAGCAGCTTCCCGGGGGGCGCAGATACGCAGTATTTT	CASSFPGGADTQYF
-	once	TRBV15	TRBJ1-6	TGTGCCACCAGCAGAGATAATAAAAGGACAGCGATCTCACCCCTCCACTTT	CATSRDNKRTAISPLHF
-	-	TRBV28	TRBJ2-7	TGTGCCAGCAGTTTCGGGTTTTCTCTCGGGAGTTCCTCCTACGAGCAGTACTTC	CASSFGFSLGSSSYEQYF
TRBD2	-	TRBV5-4	TRBJ2-7	TGTGCCAGCAGTTTTCTAACGGGGACTAGCGGTACCTACGAGCAGTACTTC	CASSFLTGTSGTYEQYF
TRBD2	-	TRBV2	TRBJ2-3	TGTGCCAGCAGTGAAGCCCAAGGACTAGCGGGAGTTTTGGATACGCAGTATTTT	CASSEAQGLAGVLDTQYF